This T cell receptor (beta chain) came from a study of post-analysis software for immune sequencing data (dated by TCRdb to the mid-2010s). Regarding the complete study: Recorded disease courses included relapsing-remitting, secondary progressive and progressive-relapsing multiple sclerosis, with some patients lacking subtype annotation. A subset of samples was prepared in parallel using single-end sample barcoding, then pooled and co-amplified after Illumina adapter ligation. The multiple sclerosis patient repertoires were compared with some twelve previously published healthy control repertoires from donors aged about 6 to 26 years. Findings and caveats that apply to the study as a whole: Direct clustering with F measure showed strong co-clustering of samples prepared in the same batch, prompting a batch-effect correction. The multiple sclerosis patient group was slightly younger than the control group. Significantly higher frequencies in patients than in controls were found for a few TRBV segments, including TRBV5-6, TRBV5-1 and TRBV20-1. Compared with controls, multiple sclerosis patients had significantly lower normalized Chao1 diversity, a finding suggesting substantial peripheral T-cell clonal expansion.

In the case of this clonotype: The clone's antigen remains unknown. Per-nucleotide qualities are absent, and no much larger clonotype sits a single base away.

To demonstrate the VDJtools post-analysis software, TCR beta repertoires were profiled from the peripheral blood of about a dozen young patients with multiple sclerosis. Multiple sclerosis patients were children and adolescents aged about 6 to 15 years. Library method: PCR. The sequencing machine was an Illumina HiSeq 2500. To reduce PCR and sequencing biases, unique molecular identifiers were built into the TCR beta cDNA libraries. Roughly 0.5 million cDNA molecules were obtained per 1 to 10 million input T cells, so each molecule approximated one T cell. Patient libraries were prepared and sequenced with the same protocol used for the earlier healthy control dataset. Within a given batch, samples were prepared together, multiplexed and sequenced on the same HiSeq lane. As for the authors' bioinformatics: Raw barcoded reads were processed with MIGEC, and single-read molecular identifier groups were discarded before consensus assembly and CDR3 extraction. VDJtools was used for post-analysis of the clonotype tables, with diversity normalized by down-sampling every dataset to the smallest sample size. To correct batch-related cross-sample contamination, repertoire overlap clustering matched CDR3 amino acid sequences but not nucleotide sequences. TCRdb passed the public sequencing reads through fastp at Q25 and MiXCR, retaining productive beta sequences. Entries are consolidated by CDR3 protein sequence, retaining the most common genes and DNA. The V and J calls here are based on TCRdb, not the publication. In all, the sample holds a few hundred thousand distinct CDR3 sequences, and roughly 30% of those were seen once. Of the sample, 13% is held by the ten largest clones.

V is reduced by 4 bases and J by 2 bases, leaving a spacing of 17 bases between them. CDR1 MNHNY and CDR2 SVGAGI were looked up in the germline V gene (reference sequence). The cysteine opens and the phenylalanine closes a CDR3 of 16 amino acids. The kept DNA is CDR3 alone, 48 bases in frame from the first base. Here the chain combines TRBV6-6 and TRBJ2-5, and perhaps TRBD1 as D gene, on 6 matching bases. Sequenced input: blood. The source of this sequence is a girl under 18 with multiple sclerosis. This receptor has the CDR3 CASSWADSWQQETQYF. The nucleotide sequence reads TGTGCCAGCAGTTGGGCGGACAGCTGGCAGCAAGAGACCCAGTACTTC.